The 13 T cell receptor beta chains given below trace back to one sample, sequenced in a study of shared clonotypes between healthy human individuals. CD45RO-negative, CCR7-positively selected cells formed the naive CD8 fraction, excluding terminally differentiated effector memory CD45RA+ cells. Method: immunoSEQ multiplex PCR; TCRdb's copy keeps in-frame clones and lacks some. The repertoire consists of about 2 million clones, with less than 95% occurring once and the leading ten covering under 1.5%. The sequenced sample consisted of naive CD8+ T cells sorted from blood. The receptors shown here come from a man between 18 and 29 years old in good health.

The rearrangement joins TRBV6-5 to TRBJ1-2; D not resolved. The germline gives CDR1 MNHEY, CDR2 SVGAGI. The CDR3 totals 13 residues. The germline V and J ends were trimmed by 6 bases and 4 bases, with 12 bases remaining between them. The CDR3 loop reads CASSPSLAYGYTF. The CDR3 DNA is TGTGCCAGCAGCCCTTCATTAGCCTATGGCTACACCTTC.

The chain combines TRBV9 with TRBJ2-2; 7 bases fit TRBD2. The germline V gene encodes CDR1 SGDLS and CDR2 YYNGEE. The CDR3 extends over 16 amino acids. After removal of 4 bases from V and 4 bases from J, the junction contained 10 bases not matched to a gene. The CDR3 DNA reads TGTGCCAGCAGCTCCTATGAGGGGAGGGGCACCGGGGAGCTGTTTTTT. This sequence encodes CASSSYEGRGTGELFF.

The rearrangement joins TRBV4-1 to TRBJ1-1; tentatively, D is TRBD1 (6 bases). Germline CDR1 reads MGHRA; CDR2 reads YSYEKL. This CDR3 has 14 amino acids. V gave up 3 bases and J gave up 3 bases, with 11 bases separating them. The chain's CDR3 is CASSQSAGDTEAFF. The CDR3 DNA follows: TGCGCCAGCAGCCAGTCTGCAGGGGACACTGAAGCTTTCTTT.

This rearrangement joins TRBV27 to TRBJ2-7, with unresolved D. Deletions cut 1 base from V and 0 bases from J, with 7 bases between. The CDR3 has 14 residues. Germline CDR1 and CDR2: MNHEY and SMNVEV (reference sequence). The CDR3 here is CASSLFQHSYEQYF. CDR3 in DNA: TGTGCCAGCAGTTTATTCCAGCACTCCTACGAGCAGTACTTC.

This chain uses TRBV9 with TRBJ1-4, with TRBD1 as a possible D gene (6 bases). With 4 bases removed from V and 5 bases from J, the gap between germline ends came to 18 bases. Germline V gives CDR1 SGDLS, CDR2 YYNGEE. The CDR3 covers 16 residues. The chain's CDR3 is CASSPSMGASNEKLFF. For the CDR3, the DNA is TGTGCCAGCAGCCCTAGCATGGGGGCCTCAAATGAAAAACTGTTTTTT.

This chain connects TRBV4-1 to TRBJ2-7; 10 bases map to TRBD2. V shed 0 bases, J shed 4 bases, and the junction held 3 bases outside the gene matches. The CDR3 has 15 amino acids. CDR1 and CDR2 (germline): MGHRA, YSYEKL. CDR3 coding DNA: TGCGCCAGCAGCCAAGATAAAGCGGGAGGGTACGAGCAGTACTTC. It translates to CASSQDKAGGYEQYF.

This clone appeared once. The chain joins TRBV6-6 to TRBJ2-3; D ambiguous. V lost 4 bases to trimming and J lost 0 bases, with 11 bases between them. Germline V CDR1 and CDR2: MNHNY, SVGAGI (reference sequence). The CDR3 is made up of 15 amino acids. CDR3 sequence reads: CASSSPRSSTDTQYF. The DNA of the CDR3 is TGTGCCAGCAGTTCCCCCCGGAGTAGCACAGATACGCAGTATTTT.

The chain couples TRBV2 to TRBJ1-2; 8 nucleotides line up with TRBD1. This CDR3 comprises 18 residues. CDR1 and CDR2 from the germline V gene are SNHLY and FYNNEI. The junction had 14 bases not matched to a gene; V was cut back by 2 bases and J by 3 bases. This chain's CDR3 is CASSEWVTLGQGDYGYTF. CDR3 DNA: TGTGCCAGCAGTGAATGGGTGACCCTCGGACAGGGAGACTATGGCTACACCTTC.

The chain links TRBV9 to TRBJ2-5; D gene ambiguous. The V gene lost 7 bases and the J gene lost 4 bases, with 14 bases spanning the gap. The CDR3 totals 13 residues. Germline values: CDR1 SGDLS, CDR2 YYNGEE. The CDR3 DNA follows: TGTGCCAGCTTGCCCAGCGAGGCAGAGACCCAGTACTTC. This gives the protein CASLPSEAETQYF. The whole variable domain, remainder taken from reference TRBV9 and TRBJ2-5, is DSGVTQTPKHLITATGQRVTLRCSPRSGDLSVYWYQQSLDQGLQFLIQYYNGEERAKGNILERFSAQQFPDLHSELNLSSLELGDSALYFCASLPSEAETQYFGPGTRLLVL.

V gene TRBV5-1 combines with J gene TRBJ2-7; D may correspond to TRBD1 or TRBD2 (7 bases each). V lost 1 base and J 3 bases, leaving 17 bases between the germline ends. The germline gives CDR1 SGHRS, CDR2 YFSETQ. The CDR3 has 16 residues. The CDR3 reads CASSLWGTGEGYEQYF. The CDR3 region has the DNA TGCGCCAGCAGCTTGTGGGGCACAGGGGAGGGCTACGAGCAGTACTTC.

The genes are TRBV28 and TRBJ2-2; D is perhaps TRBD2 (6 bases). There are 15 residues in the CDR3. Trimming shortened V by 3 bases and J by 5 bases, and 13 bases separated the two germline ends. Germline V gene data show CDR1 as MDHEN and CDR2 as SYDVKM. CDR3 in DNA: TGTGCCAGCAGTTTGTCGCAGACTAGAACCGGGGAGCTGTTTTTT. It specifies CASSLSQTRTGELFF.

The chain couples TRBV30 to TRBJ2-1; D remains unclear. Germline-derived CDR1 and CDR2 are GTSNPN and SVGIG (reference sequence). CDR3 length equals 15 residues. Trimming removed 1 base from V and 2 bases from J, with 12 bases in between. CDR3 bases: TGTGCCTGGAGTGATCCGATTATAACCTACAATGAGCAGTTCTTC. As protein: CAWSDPIITYNEQFF.

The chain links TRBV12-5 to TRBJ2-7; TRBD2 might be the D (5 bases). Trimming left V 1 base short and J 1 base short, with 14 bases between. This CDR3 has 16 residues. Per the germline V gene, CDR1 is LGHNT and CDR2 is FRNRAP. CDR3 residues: CASGLGGGLTSYEQYF. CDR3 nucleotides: TGTGCTAGTGGTTTGGGCGGTGGACTTACATCCTACGAGCAGTACTTC.